The rows below give T cell receptor beta chains drawn from one sample of a study of breast tumors, draining lymph nodes, adjacent tissues. TCRdb analysed the multiplex PCR reads with MiXCR anew, one entry per CDR3 protein. The data show approximately 170,000 distinct CDR3 sequences, approximately 33% seen once. Sequencing used axillary lymph node tissue. The receptors shown here come from a female donor with breast cancer. Some clones in this sample may be carry-over from other donors' samples. CDR3s include the opening cysteine and the closing phenylalanine or tryptophan. A D gene is named only where the DNA matches it firmly. Clone size, where shown, is once, few, many, or a class for clones that have expanded.

TRBV7-9	.	TRBJ1-2	TRBD1	TGTGCCAGCAGCTTGTGGGACAGGTACAATGGCTACACCTTC	CASSLWDRYNGYTF
TRBV2	.	TRBJ2-7	.	TGTGCCAGCAGTGAATTAGGGCAGACCCTGAGCTCCTACGAGCAGTACTTC	CASSELGQTLSSYEQYF
TRBV11-3	many	TRBJ2-3	.	TGTGCCAGCAGCCATTCCGGGGCGGATACGCAGTATTTT	CASSHSGADTQYF
TRBV27	.	TRBJ1-2	TRBD1	TGTGCCAGCAGTTTATCGGGACAGCACTATGGCTACACCTTC	CASSLSGQHYGYTF
TRBV4-1	many	TRBJ2-2	.	TGCGCCAGCAGCCAAGATCCGGTCTTGGGCGTCGGGGAGCTGTTTTTT	CASSQDPVLGVGELFF
TRBV18	.	TRBJ2-1	TRBD2	TGTGCCAGCTCACCGAACTTAGCGGGCGGCTACAATGAGCAGTTCTTC	CASSPNLAGGYNEQFF
TRBV12-3/TRBV12-4	many	TRBJ2-6	TRBD1	TGTGCCAGCACTGCGACAGGGTCTGGGGCCAACGTCCTGACTTTC	CASTATGSGANVLTF
TRBV2	many	TRBJ2-5	.	TGTGCCAGCAGTGAATCCAGGACTGCCTTAGGCTTC	CASSESRTALGF
TRBV7-3	.	TRBJ2-5	TRBD2	TGTGCCAGCAGCTTAAGCCTCACTAGCGGGAGGGCCGGGGAGACCCAGTACTTC	CASSLSLTSGRAGETQYF
TRBV12-3/TRBV12-4	many	TRBJ2-7	TRBD1	TGTGCCAGCAGCTACAAAAGGACAGGGACGACCTACGAGCAGTACTTC	CASSYKRTGTTYEQYF
TRBV20-1	.	TRBJ2-2	.	TGCAGTGCTAGAATCGGGGAGCTGTTTTTT	CSARIGELFF
TRBV11-3	.	TRBJ1-4	TRBD1	TGTGCCAGCAGCTTAGAGCGACAGGGCGACGCAAAACTGTTTTTT	CASSLERQGDAKLFF
TRBV13	.	TRBJ2-3	.	TGTGCCAGCAGCCGGGACCCTAACACAGATACGCAGTATTTT	CASSRDPNTDTQYF
TRBV3-1	many	TRBJ2-3	TRBD2	TGTGCCAGCAGCCAAGTTACCTATAGCGGGGGGACCACAGATACGCAGTATTTT	CASSQVTYSGGTTDTQYF
TRBV19	.	TRBJ2-3	.	TGTGCCAGTAGTATAAGGAGTTCCTACGAGCAGTACACAGATACGCAGTATTTT	CASSIRSSYEQYTDTQYF
TRBV7-9	medium-sized	TRBJ2-7	.	TGTGCCAGCAGCTTTGGCAGGGGATACGAGCAGTACTTC	CASSFGRGYEQYF
TRBV5-8	.	TRBJ2-2	.	TGTGCCAGCAGCCCCAGCCCGGCGGCCGGGGAGCTGTTTTTT	CASSPSPAAGELFF
TRBV4-1	many	TRBJ2-5	.	TGCGCCAGCAGCCAGCGCCAGGAAGAGACCCAGTACTTC	CASSQRQEETQYF
TRBV19	many	TRBJ2-7	TRBD2	TGTGCCAGTACTAAAGGACTAGCGGGAGGCGAGCAGTACTTC	CASTKGLAGGEQYF
TRBV14	.	TRBJ1-6	.	TGTGCCAGCAGCCAAGACCGCTCCTACCTCCACTTT	CASSQDRSYLHF
TRBV7-3	few	TRBJ2-2	TRBD2	TGTGCCAGCAGCCTCTGGGGAGGCGGGGGTTTCGGCACCGGGGAGCTGTTTTTT	CASSLWGGGGFGTGELFF
TRBV19	many	TRBJ2-2	.	TGTGCCAGTAGCAGGGACGGCTGGGACACCGGGGAGCTGTTTTTT	CASSRDGWDTGELFF
TRBV19	.	TRBJ2-3	.	TGTGCCAGTAGTATAGACCACACAGATACGCAGTATTTT	CASSIDHTDTQYF
TRBV6-1	few	TRBJ1-5	.	TGTGCCAGCAGTGGCAATGAAGGAAATCAGCCCCAGCATTTT	CASSGNEGNQPQHF
TRBV7-8	many	TRBJ2-7	.	TGTGCCAGCAGCCACCTGGGAGGGGGGCACGAGCAGTACTTC	CASSHLGGGHEQYF
TRBV15	.	TRBJ2-5	TRBD2	TGTGCCACCAGCAATAGGGCGGGGGAGGCCCAGTACTTC	CATSNRAGEAQYF
TRBV10-1	many	TRBJ2-3	.	TGCGCCAGCAGTGACGGGGGCACAGATACGCAGTATTTT	CASSDGGTDTQYF
TRBV5-6	.	TRBJ2-4	TRBD1	TGTGCCAGCAGCTGGGGACAGGGGGGGTACATTCAGTACTTC	CASSWGQGGYIQYF
TRBV13	many	TRBJ2-5	.	TGTGCCAGCACGGGCAGTACCCAAGAGACCCAGTACTTC	CASTGSTQETQYF